The 3 T cell receptor beta chains presented below share a single source sample, sequenced in a study of somatic mutations in cytotoxic T cells in rheumatoid arthritis. Some clones are missing from TCRdb's copy, which holds only in-frame ones; the method was immunoSEQ multiplex PCR. This table holds approximately 18,000 clones, 70% to 85% found once. The material sequenced was CD8+ T cells sorted from blood. These receptor sequences come from a man between 60 and 75 years old in good health.

The chain joins TRBV5-4 to TRBJ2-5, with TRBD1 as a possible D gene (6 bases). The J call is uncertain, as TRBJ2-7 better fits the DNA end. Germline V gene lookup returns CDR1 SGHNT and CDR2 YYREEE (reference sequence). CDR3 length: 14 amino acids. DNA of the CDR3: TGTGCCAGCAGCCCTGGGACATTCACCTACGAGCAGTACTTC. Translating gives CASSPGTFTYEQYF.

The gene calls are TRBV9 and TRBJ2-7; 7 bases match TRBD1. This CDR3 has 15 residues. V dropped 2 bases and J dropped 0; count of bases not matched to a gene: 5. CDR1 is SGDLS, CDR2 YYNGEE, per germline. The CDR3 reads CASSVRTGDSYEQYF. In DNA form, the CDR3 reads TGTGCCAGCAGCGTTAGAACAGGGGACTCCTACGAGCAGTACTTC. The complete variable domain, with remaining parts taken from reference TRBV9 and TRBJ2-7, reads DSGVTQTPKHLITATGQRVTLRCSPRSGDLSVYWYQQSLDQGLQFLIQYYNGEERAKGNILERFSAQQFPDLHSELNLSSLELGDSALYFCASSVRTGDSYEQYFGPGTRLTVT.

The V and J genes are TRBV27 and TRBJ2-7; tentative D call: TRBD1 (6 bases). The CDR3 has 14 residues. Germline CDR1 MNHEY, CDR2 SMNVEV (reference sequence). The V end was cut by 5 bases, the J end by 1 base, with 12 bases between. The chain's CDR3 is CASSPRDKSYEQYF. The CDR3 bases are TGTGCCAGCAGTCCCCGGGACAAATCCTACGAGCAGTACTTC.